This T cell receptor (beta chain) originates from a study of OX40 agonist ivuxolimab in advanced cancers. Study information: Patients were dosed with the agonistic anti-OX40 (CD134) antibody ivuxolimab. The study gave patients intravenous ivuxolimab at 0.01 to 10 mg/kg every 2 weeks.

The CDR3 runs 14 residues. The V gene's germline CDR1 is SGHTA and CDR2 FQGNSA. Trimming cost V 4 bases and J 2 bases, with 11 bases left between them. No patient had autoimmune disease or received systemic immunosuppression. Note on this clone: Antigen specificity is unknown.

Study conclusions and caveats: Compared with CD4+, CD8+ T cells on average had more expanded clones.

Profiled with immunoSEQ multiplex PCR; TCRdb holds only in-frame clones, not every one. Of about 79,000 clones listed, 88% are singletons. This chain connects TRBV7-2 to TRBJ1-1; D not resolved. This TCR was recovered from an adult with an advanced solid tumor such as melanoma, head and neck, liver or kidney cancer. The sample in question was CD4+ or CD8+ T cells sorted from blood, obtained in a trial of the OX40 agonist ivuxolimab. This CDR3 reads CASSWDSTNTEAFF. The CDR3 DNA is TGTGCCAGCAGCTGGGATTCGACCAACACTGAAGCTTTCTTT.